This is a list of T cell receptor beta chains from one sample in a study of blood T cell repertoires in COVID-19. The repertoire was sequenced with immunoSEQ multiplex PCR; TCRdb's copy has only in-frame clones and lacks some. The table shows about 190,000 clones, with roughly 84% occurring only once. Sequences were obtained from PBMCs or T cells enriched from blood (not recorded which). Receptors were obtained from a woman aged 30 to 39 who had recovered from COVID-19. CDR3s include the opening cysteine and the closing phenylalanine or tryptophan. The order of the fields is V gene, CDR3 protein.

V gene: TRBV7-9; CDR3 protein: CASSSSLGLAEYEQYF
V gene: TRBV4-1; CDR3 protein: CASSQVVSSVTGELFF
V gene: TRBV27; CDR3 protein: CASRTSGRSLYNEQFF
V gene: TRBV4-1; CDR3 protein: CASSREVAVVTRQYF
V gene: TRBV6-1; CDR3 protein: CASSGTSGGTYNEQFF
V gene: TRBV5-1; CDR3 protein: CASSSLRGNTGELFF
V gene: TRBV28; CDR3 protein: CASTPMVQGYGALEQYF
V gene: TRBV12-3/TRBV12-4; CDR3 protein: CASSLGAPEQYF
V gene: TRBV3-1/TRBV3-2; CDR3 protein: CASSRRRNTEAFF
V gene: TRBV6-6; CDR3 protein: CASTPSDRGGNTIYF
V gene: TRBV29-1; CDR3 protein: CSVQGQVATNEKLFF
V gene: TRBV24-1; CDR3 protein: CATSDLEGGSEKLFF
V gene: TRBV4-2; CDR3 protein: CASSQGQAPNEQYF
V gene: TRBV28; CDR3 protein: CASSSPDRGGQPQHF
V gene: TRBV19; CDR3 protein: CASSLQGTGQPQHF
V gene: TRBV6-5; CDR3 protein: CASSFGTGSTDTQYF
V gene: TRBV4-1; CDR3 protein: CASSPGGTSTDTQYF
V gene: TRBV4-1; CDR3 protein: CASSQGGGLTYNEQFF
V gene: TRBV27; CDR3 protein: CASSLRTGELNYGYTF
V gene: TRBV12-3/TRBV12-4; CDR3 protein: CASSISVSQYF
V gene: TRBV28; CDR3 protein: CASSLWTGTGSGNTIYF
V gene: TRBV5-1; CDR3 protein: CASSLAGEGRYTF
V gene: TRBV5-1; CDR3 protein: CASSPNRGRGEKLFF
V gene: TRBV4-2; CDR3 protein: CASSQEGGPRQQETQYF
V gene: TRBV12-3/TRBV12-4; CDR3 protein: CASSLWRGEQYF
V gene: TRBV28; CDR3 protein: CASSFIAGQGARGYTF
V gene: TRBV18; CDR3 protein: CASSLTGTSGRPGELFF
V gene: TRBV30; CDR3 protein: CAWSVQARMEQFF
V gene: TRBV15; CDR3 protein: CATSREAGGYNEQFF
V gene: TRBV5-1; CDR3 protein: CASSLALGGRDYNEQFF
V gene: TRBV5-1; CDR3 protein: CASTRVGTNEKLFF
V gene: TRBV28; CDR3 protein: CASSLMGQGNQPQHF
V gene: TRBV7-3; CDR3 protein: CASSPSSGVYNEQFF
V gene: TRBV19; CDR3 protein: CASSIDFDRVEKLFF
V gene: TRBV6-5; CDR3 protein: CASSPWGATNEKLFF
V gene: TRBV6-5; CDR3 protein: CAGQGDSYEQYF
V gene: TRBV19; CDR3 protein: CASFSGIGYTF
V gene: TRBV11-2; CDR3 protein: CASTKGGALNTEAFF
V gene: TRBV7-9; CDR3 protein: CASSSRGQGNEKLFF
V gene: TRBV11-3; CDR3 protein: CASSLSRTGELFF
V gene: TRBV9; CDR3 protein: CASSVDLAGGLEETQYF